The 21 T cell receptor beta chains reported below all come from one sample, sequenced in a study of shared clonotypes between healthy human individuals. TCRdb keeps only in-frame clones here, not all; method: immunoSEQ multiplex PCR. Of under 550,000 clones listed, 90% to 96% are singletons. The source material was naive CD4+ T cells sorted from blood. Subset defined: CD45RA+ positively selected. The receptors shown here come from a woman aged 25 to 39 in good health.

The V and J genes are TRBV5-1 and TRBJ2-7; 10 positions match TRBD2. The CDR3 is 14 amino acids. Trimming at V came to 2 bases and at J to 7 bases, leaving 6 bases not matched to a gene. Germline V gene data show CDR1 as SGHRS and CDR2 as YFSETQ. Here the CDR3 reads CASSFGAGGVEQYF. In DNA, the CDR3 is TGCGCCAGCAGCTTTGGAGCGGGAGGGGTGGAGCAGTACTTC. Full variable domain (remainder filled in from reference TRBV5-1 and TRBJ2-7): KAGVTQTPRYLIKTRGQQVTLSCSPISGHRSVSWYQQTPGQGLQFLFEYFSETQRNKGNFPGRFSGRQFSNSRSEMNVSTLELGDSALYLCASSFGAGGVEQYFGPGTRLTVT.

The chain carries TRBV18 and TRBJ1-1; D perhaps matches TRBD1 (5 bases). Germline V gene data show CDR1 as KGHSH and CDR2 as LQKENI. The CDR3 extends over 14 amino acids. Trimming stripped 3 bases from V and 0 bases from J, with 8 bases between. The CDR3 DNA sequence: TGTGCCAGCTCACCGGACACCTTGAACACTGAAGCTTTCTTT. Amino acids: CASSPDTLNTEAFF. The variable domain in full, with the rest retrieved from reference TRBV18 and TRBJ1-1, is NAGVMQNPRHLVRRRGQEARLRCSPMKGHSHVYWYRQLPEEGLKFMVYLQKENIIDESGMPKERFSAEFPKEGPSILRIQQVVRGDSAAYFCASSPDTLNTEAFFGQGTRLTVV.

The rearrangement joins TRBV7-7 to TRBJ2-5; 11 nucleotides match TRBD2. CDR3 length: 14 amino acids. V lost 5 bases to trimming and J lost 7 bases; unmatched junction nucleotides: 6. CDR1 SSHAT and CDR2 FNYEAQ come from the germline V gene (reference sequence). The CDR3 coding sequence is TGTGCCAGCAGCGCCGGCGGGACTAGCGGGACCCAGTACTTC. Translation gives CASSAGGTSGTQYF.

Notes on this clone: The same CDR3 arises from other DNA sequences in this sample as well. This chain links TRBV18 with TRBJ2-3; D may be TRBD2 (5 bases). CDR3 length: 12 amino acids. Germline assignment: CDR1 KGHSH and CDR2 LQKENI. Trimming cost V 2 bases and J 6 bases, with 6 bases left between them. The CDR3 here is CASSPSGDTQYF. Written as DNA, the CDR3 is TGTGCCAGCTCACCAAGCGGTGATACGCAGTATTTT.

This clone was counted a single time. V usage is TRBV5-1 and J usage is TRBJ2-7; 9 bases fit TRBD2. With 4 bases clipped from V and 1 base from J, the junction kept 9 bases outside the gene matches. Looked up from germline, CDR1 is SGHRS and CDR2 is YFSETQ. The CDR3 length is 16 residues. The CDR3 nucleotides read TGCGCCAGCAGCAGGGACGGACTAGCGCTATCCTACGAGCAGTACTTC. Translated: CASSRDGLALSYEQYF.

The chain combines TRBV7-2 with TRBJ2-7; 10 bases match TRBD2. The CDR3 covers 15 residues. The V segment lost 5 bases and the J segment 7 bases; nucleotides outside the gene matches: 11. The germline V gene encodes CDR1 SGHTA and CDR2 FQGNSA. In DNA, the CDR3 is TGTGCCAGCAGCCCGACACTAGCGGGGACGGGGGAGCAGTACTTC. It is translated as CASSPTLAGTGEQYF.

This chain joins TRBV5-1 and TRBJ2-2, with TRBD1 as a possible D gene (6 bases). Trimming took 6 bases from V and 1 from J, leaving 10 bases between them. CDR3 length: 14 residues. Germline CDR1 SGHRS, CDR2 YFSETQ. The CDR3 loop reads CASTRTVNTGELFF. DNA for the CDR3: TGCGCCAGCACAAGGACAGTGAACACCGGGGAGCTGTTTTTT.

The gene calls are TRBV2 and TRBJ1-5; 10 bases align to TRBD1. J gave up 4 bases and V 8 bases, and 2 bases lay outside the gene matches. Germline assignment: CDR1 SNHLY and CDR2 FYNNEI. This CDR3 contains 13 residues. CDR3 coding DNA: TGTGCCAGCCAGGGACAGGGGAATCAGCCCCAGCATTTT. Protein: CASQGQGNQPQHF.

The rearrangement joins TRBV7-2 to TRBJ2-3, with 11 bases matching TRBD2. V gave up 5 bases and J gave up 4 bases; unmatched junction bases: 8. Germline lookup yields CDR1 SGHTA and CDR2 FQGNSA. The CDR3 consists of 16 residues. CDR3 sequence (DNA): TGTGCCAGCAGCAATAGCGGGAGGGCCAGGGCAGATACGCAGTATTTT. This encodes CASSNSGRARADTQYF.

The J gene is TRBJ1-3, the V gene TRBV11-1; 8 bases fit TRBD1. V dropped 5 bases and J dropped 8; count of bases not matched to a gene: 8. Germline CDR1 reads SGHAT; CDR2 reads FQDESV (reference sequence). The CDR3 has 14 amino acids. CDR3 bases: TGTGCCAGCAGCCCGAGGACAGGGTTTGACACCATATATTTT. Residues: CASSPRTGFDTIYF.

The CDR3 reads CASSLQTSGGTGELFF. CDR3 sequence (DNA): TGTGCCAGCAGCTTACAGACTAGCGGGGGCACCGGGGAGCTGTTTTTT. The chain joins TRBV11-2 to TRBJ2-2, with 12 bases aligning to TRBD2. J was trimmed by 4 bases and V by 2 bases; bases with no gene match: 2. CDR3 length equals 16 residues. Germline assignment: CDR1 SGHAT and CDR2 FQNNGV.

The J gene is TRBJ2-5, the V gene TRBV2, with TRBD2 matching 8 bases. The DNA end is more similar to TRBJ2-7, so the J call may be wrong. The CDR3 contains 13 residues. CDR1 and CDR2 (germline): SNHLY, FYNNEI. The chain's CDR3 is CASSSGSVNEQYF. As DNA, the CDR3 is TGTGCCAGCAGTAGCGGGAGCGTAAACGAGCAGTACTTC.

Of note for this clone: Different DNA sequences within this sample yield the same CDR3. The V gene is TRBV5-1, the J gene TRBJ1-1; maybe TRBD1 (5 bases). Trimming took off 2 bases at V and 1 base at J, with 6 bases between the two ends. Germline V gene lookup returns CDR1 SGHRS and CDR2 YFSETQ. This CDR3 contains 13 residues. The CDR3: CASSFQGNTEAFF. CDR3 DNA: TGCGCCAGCAGCTTTCAGGGGAACACTGAAGCTTTCTTT.

The gene calls are TRBV6-1 and TRBJ2-2, with 7 bases lining up with TRBD1. CDR1 is MNHNS, CDR2 SASEGT, per germline. J was trimmed by 6 bases and V by 6 bases; bases with no gene match: 4. This CDR3 has 13 amino acids. In nucleotides, the CDR3 is TGTGCCAGCAGGGAACAGGGGCCCGGGGAGCTGTTTTTT. As protein: CASREQGPGELFF.

Written as DNA, the CDR3 is TGTGCCAGCAGTTGGGGGGGCAGGGTCTACGAGCAGTACTTC. This encodes CASSWGGRVYEQYF. V and J are TRBV6-1 and TRBJ2-7, with D possibly matching TRBD2 (7 bases). Germline loops: CDR1 MNHNS, CDR2 SASEGT. Trimming stripped 5 bases from V and 3 bases from J, with 14 bases between. The CDR3 consists of 14 residues.

The chain carries TRBV5-1 and TRBJ1-2; 9 bases are a match to TRBD1. V gave up 4 bases and J gave up 6 bases; unmatched junction bases: 10. CDR3 length: 15 residues. Germline CDR1 reads SGHRS; CDR2 reads YFSETQ. This chain's CDR3 is CASSVRDRDSNGYTF. CDR3 DNA: TGCGCCAGCAGCGTACGGGACAGGGATTCGAATGGCTACACCTTC. Full variable domain (rest looked up from reference TRBV5-1 and TRBJ1-2): KAGVTQTPRYLIKTRGQQVTLSCSPISGHRSVSWYQQTPGQGLQFLFEYFSETQRNKGNFPGRFSGRQFSNSRSEMNVSTLELGDSALYLCASSVRDRDSNGYTFGSGTRLTVV.

The V gene is TRBV28, the J gene TRBJ2-3; 7 bases fit TRBD2. With 0 bases clipped from V and 2 bases from J, the junction kept 5 bases outside the gene matches. This CDR3 contains 16 residues. Germline V gene sequence: CDR1 MDHEN, CDR2 SYDVKM. This CDR3 reads CASSLWLAAPTDTQYF. The CDR3 DNA reads TGTGCCAGCAGTTTATGGCTAGCGGCTCCCACAGATACGCAGTATTTT. The full variable domain, in which reference TRBV28 and TRBJ2-3 provide the parts outside the CDR3, is DVKVTQSSRYLVKRTGEKVFLECVQDMDHENMFWYRQDPGLGLRLIYFSYDVKMKEKGDIPEGYSVSREKKERFSLILESASTNQTSMYLCASSLWLAAPTDTQYFGPGTRLTVL.

The V call is TRBV15, the J call TRBJ2-3, with D unresolved. Trimming pared 0 bases from V and 1 base from J, leaving 8 bases between. This CDR3 comprises 15 residues. Per germline, CDR1 LNHNV and CDR2 YYDKDF (reference sequence). The CDR3 is CATSREIRGTDTQYF. The CDR3 region has the DNA TGTGCCACCAGCAGAGAAATTCGGGGCACAGATACGCAGTATTTT.

V gene TRBV20-1 combines with J gene TRBJ1-2; TRBD1 aligns across 8 bases. J gave up 6 bases and V 5 bases, and 2 bases lay outside the gene matches. In germline, CDR1 is DFQATT, CDR2 SNEGSKA (reference sequence). The CDR3 sequence is 11 residues long. The CDR3 DNA sequence: TGCAGTGCTCGGGGACAGGATGGCTACACCTTC. Translation gives CSARGQDGYTF.

The chain uses TRBV4-1 and TRBJ2-1, with 11 nucleotides matching TRBD2. Germline CDR1 and CDR2: MGHRA and YSYEKL. This CDR3 region has 16 residues. J lost 6 bases, V lost 3 bases, and 7 bases had no gene match. CDR3 DNA sequence: TGCGCCAGCAGCCAGCAGGGACTAGCGGAAAGCAATGAGCAGTTCTTC. Translation gives CASSQQGLAESNEQFF.

The rearrangement joins TRBV6-5 to TRBJ2-5; 9 nucleotides align to TRBD2. Trimming cost V 1 base and J 5 bases; bases outside gene matches: 8. This CDR3 is 16 amino acids long. CDR1 and CDR2 (germline): MNHEY, SVGAGI. The CDR3 bases are TGTGCCAGCAGTTACTGGGCTGGACTAGCGAGGGAGACCCAGTACTTC. As protein: CASSYWAGLARETQYF.